This T cell receptor beta chain was identified during a study of blood T cell repertoires in COVID-19 (dated by TCRdb to the early 2020s). The study in broad terms: Samples covering the acute and convalescent phases of COVID-19 were provided by collaborators in the United States, Italy and Spain. Samples came from the ongoing ImmuneRACE study (first 160 participants) plus 1,254 subjects from 6 global collaborators. A de-identified subject ID, COVID-19 status, age in years and sex were almost always included in the sample metadata. The prospective study material was composed of cDNA or gDNA derived from T cells, B-cell-depleted T cells, or PBMCs. Deeply sampled blood TCRbeta repertoires from subjects exposed to, actively infected with, or recovered from COVID-19 were included in the dataset. Where available, HLA class I and class II types were obtained from metadata supplied by the sample provider rather than from assay-based typing. The repertoires were made available in a free public database intended to serve as a resource for research on the immune response to SARS-CoV-2. The study at large found these results: The quantity of clinical and demographic metadata differed by source and by participant and was supplied without curation.

At one collaborating source in Seattle, patients were enrolled during active infection and were followed longitudinally through the course of disease. Each collaborating institution followed its own protocols to collect whole blood in K2EDTA tubes. For TCRbeta analysis, collaborator samples were shipped as frozen whole blood, as isolated PBMCs, or as DNA extracted from either sample type. Concerning this clone: This clone's antigen is unknown. Base qualities are not provided; no much larger clone lies one nucleotide away.

According to the germline V gene, CDR1 reads SGHTA and CDR2 reads FQGTGA. The CDR3 measures 13 amino acids from cysteine to phenylalanine. Just the 39-base CDR3 DNA is kept, in frame starting at base 1. At the junction V is shortened by 4 bases and J by 2 bases, with 8 bases in between. TCRbeta CDR3 regions were amplified from genomic DNA by means of the immunoSEQ Assay, a bias-controlled multiplex PCR. Regarding the original processing steps: The number of nucleated cells in each sample was estimated by amplification of reference gene primers within the assay. To quantify the absolute abundance of each unique TCRbeta CDR3 rearrangement, sequence reads were collapsed and filtered. For each sample, productive Simpson clonality was calculated as the square root of Simpson's diversity index over productive rearrangements. TCRdb retrieved this table from immuneACCESS and kept in-frame rearrangements only. Not all clones are present; in checked studies, unresolved V genes account for under half, and no reason is known for the remainder. The V and J calls and the clone size are those of that table, but D and trimming were determined from the DNA. The sample table contains about 160,000 clones; only one count was recorded for roughly 81% of them. The ten largest clones capture under 6% of the sample.

Sequencing was performed on peripheral blood. This chain is built from TRBV7-3 and TRBJ2-5, with no D gene named confidently. The origin of this receptor is a woman between 45 and 65 years old with COVID-19, enrolled during active disease. The CDR3 in this case is CASSSTDQETQYF. The DNA sequence follows: TGTGCCAGCAGCTCGACTGATCAAGAGACCCAGTACTTC.